The rows below give T cell receptor beta chains drawn from one sample of a study of cytomegalovirus exposure and HLA in healthy donors. Some clones are missing from TCRdb's copy, which holds only in-frame ones; the method was immunoSEQ multiplex PCR. The table lists approximately 120,000 clones, 70% to 90% of them singletons. Sequencing used PBMCs. The receptors were gathered from a man younger than 35 in good health and CMV-seropositive. Each CDR3 is given with its conserved first and last residue. The D gene is left open where the match is weak. Only some rows state a clone size, as once, few, many or a class for expanded clones.

NA | TRBJ1-4 | TRBD1 | TRBV7-9 | CASSPQGAYEKLFF | TGTGCCAGCAGTCCCCAGGGGGCGTATGAAAAACTGTTTTTT
NA | TRBJ1-2 | NA | TRBV30 | CAWSSLSFYTF | TGTGCCTGGAGTAGCCTGAGCTTCTACACCTTC
NA | TRBJ2-5 | NA | TRBV19 | CASSIDKETQYF | TGTGCCAGTAGTATAGACAAAGAGACCCAGTACTTC
once | TRBJ1-2 | NA | TRBV10-2 | CASSAVHSYGYTF | TGCGCCAGCAGCGCGGTTCACTCCTATGGCTACACCTTC
NA | TRBJ2-5 | TRBD2 | TRBV11-1 | CASSSGTSGAQETQYF | TGTGCCAGCAGCTCCGGGACTAGCGGGGCTCAAGAGACCCAGTACTTC
NA | TRBJ2-6 | NA | TRBV6-1 | CASSERGPLTSGANVLTF | TGTGCCAGCAGTGAACGGGGTCCGCTCACCTCTGGGGCCAACGTCCTGACTTTC
NA | TRBJ1-1 | NA | TRBV12-2 | CASRLGSGKENTEAFF | TGTGCAAGTCGCTTAGGCTCAGGGAAGGAAAACACTGAAGCTTTCTTT
NA | TRBJ2-7 | TRBD1 | TRBV6-1 | CASSLDREYLYEQYF | TGTGCCAGCAGTCTTGACAGGGAATACCTCTACGAGCAGTACTTC
NA | TRBJ2-4 | NA | TRBV21-1 | CASSLVRRGVPDIQYF | TGTGCCAGCAGCTTAGTGAGACGGGGAGTTCCGGACATTCAGTACTTC
NA | TRBJ1-3 | TRBD1 | TRBV19 | CASSPTGAGNTIYF | TGTGCCAGTAGCCCAACAGGGGCTGGAAACACCATATATTTT
NA | TRBJ1-2 | NA | TRBV6-1 | CASSETGNYGYTF | TGTGCCAGCAGTGAAACAGGGAACTATGGCTACACCTTC
NA | TRBJ2-7 | NA | TRBV10-3 | CAISSDRGAYEQYF | TGTGCCATCAGTTCGGACAGAGGGGCCTACGAGCAGTACTTC
NA | TRBJ2-7 | NA | TRBV14 | CASSQDWSSYEQYF | TGTGCCAGCAGCCAAGACTGGAGCTCCTACGAGCAGTACTTC
NA | TRBJ1-4 | TRBD1 | TRBV28 | CASSSQTSGQRGEKLFF | TGTGCCAGCAGTTCTCAAACCTCGGGACAGCGAGGGGAAAAACTGTTTTTT
NA | TRBJ1-4 | TRBD1 | TRBV15 | CATSRGGQLTNEKLFF | TGTGCCACCAGCAGAGGGGGACAGCTAACTAATGAAAAACTGTTTTTT
NA | TRBJ1-1 | NA | TRBV27 | CASSNSGTANTEAFF | TGTGCCAGCAGCAATTCCGGGACTGCCAACACTGAAGCTTTCTTT
NA | TRBJ2-1 | TRBD2 | TRBV5-1 | CASSRGSGNNEQFF | TGCGCCAGCAGTCGAGGTAGCGGGAACAATGAGCAGTTCTTC
NA | TRBJ1-2 | TRBD1 | TRBV10-2 | CASSGDRVTGYTF | TGCGCCAGCAGTGGGGACAGGGTGACTGGCTACACCTTC
NA | TRBJ2-7 | TRBD1 | TRBV19 | CARGTGYEQYF | TGTGCCAGGGGGACAGGGTACGAGCAGTACTTC
few | TRBJ1-5 | TRBD1 | TRBV28 | CASRDGQGDQPQHF | TGTGCCAGCAGGGACGGACAGGGGGATCAGCCCCAGCATTTT
few | TRBJ1-4 | TRBD1 | TRBV7-8 | CASSAGQVLNEKLFF | TGTGCCAGCAGCGCCGGACAGGTTCTTAATGAAAAACTGTTTTTT
NA | TRBJ1-1 | NA | TRBV2 | CASSADRNTEAFF | TGTGCCAGCAGTGCGGACAGGAACACTGAAGCTTTCTTT
NA | TRBJ2-7 | TRBD1 | TRBV30 | CACRVKGTGKGEQYF | TGTGCCTGTCGGGTTAAGGGGACAGGGAAGGGCGAGCAGTACTTC
NA | TRBJ1-2 | TRBD1 | TRBV28 | CASSFPTGGNSYGYTF | TGTGCCAGCAGTTTCCCCACAGGGGGTAATTCTTATGGCTACACCTTC
few | TRBJ1-1 | TRBD1 | TRBV19 | CASIGDRGTEAFF | TGTGCCAGTATTGGGGACAGGGGCACTGAAGCTTTCTTT
NA | TRBJ1-2 | NA | TRBV5-1 | CASSRATGDGGYTF | TGCGCCAGCAGCCGCGCTACGGGGGATGGGGGCTACACCTTC
NA | TRBJ2-2 | TRBD2 | TRBV7-3 | CASSANSGGAPELFF | TGTGCCAGCAGCGCTAACAGCGGGGGGGCCCCAGAACTGTTTTTT
NA | TRBJ1-1 | NA | TRBV5-4 | CASSLGQDLTEAFF | TGTGCCAGCAGCTTGGGGCAGGACTTAACTGAAGCTTTCTTT
NA | TRBJ2-7 | TRBD1 | TRBV19 | CASSIGGTGPYEQYF | TGTGCCAGTAGTATAGGCGGGACAGGGCCCTACGAGCAGTACTTC
NA | TRBJ2-1 | NA | TRBV2 | CASSAAPPENEQFF | TGTGCCAGCAGTGCTGCTCCCCCGGAGAATGAGCAGTTCTTC
few | TRBJ1-5 | NA | TRBV5-6 | CASSLGQSNQPQHF | TGTGCCAGCAGCTTGGGACAAAGCAATCAGCCCCAGCATTTT
NA | TRBJ2-7 | TRBD1 | TRBV27 | CASSAGTGSYEQYF | TGTGCCAGCAGTGCCGGGACAGGGTCCTACGAGCAGTACTTC
NA | TRBJ2-7 | NA | TRBV6-1 | CASSGSGGRTYEQYF | TGTGCCAGCAGTGGTTCAGGAGGGAGAACCTACGAGCAGTACTTC
once | TRBJ1-1 | NA | TRBV4-2 | CASSQEQTGWNTEAFF | TGTGCCAGCAGCCAAGAACAAACAGGGTGGAACACTGAAGCTTTCTTT
NA | TRBJ2-3 | NA | TRBV2 | CASSSGQGTDTQYF | TGTGCCAGCAGTAGCGGGCAAGGCACAGATACGCAGTATTTT
NA | TRBJ2-7 | TRBD1 | TRBV27 | CASRRTGSYEQYF | TGTGCCAGCAGGAGGACAGGCTCCTACGAGCAGTACTTC
once | TRBJ2-7 | NA | TRBV27 | CASSLSGLGSYEQYF | TGTGCCAGCAGTTTATCGGGGCTGGGGTCCTACGAGCAGTACTTC
NA | TRBJ2-7 | TRBD1 | TRBV5-1 | CASSLGGLFSYEQYF | TGCGCCAGCAGCTTAGGGGGCTTATTCTCCTACGAGCAGTACTTC
NA | TRBJ2-7 | NA | TRBV6-1 | CASSEVSEQYF | TGTGCCAGCAGTGAGGTGAGCGAGCAGTACTTC
NA | TRBJ2-3 | TRBD2 | TRBV4-2 | CASSQDPSAGGTDTQYF | TGTGCCAGCAGCCAAGATCCGTCAGCGGGGGGAACAGATACGCAGTATTTT
NA | TRBJ2-7 | NA | TRBV6-5 | CATWGDDDYEQYF | TGTGCCACCTGGGGGGACGACGACTACGAGCAGTACTTC
NA | TRBJ1-2 | NA | TRBV2 | CASDSLGVSGYTF | TGTGCCAGCGACAGTTTAGGCGTATCGGGCTACACCTTC
NA | TRBJ2-3 | TRBD2 | TRBV19 | CASSTPRSREGNLRMTTDTQYF | TGTGCCAGTAGTACCCCCCGGTCGAGGGAGGGAAACTTGAGGATGACCACAGATACGCAGTATTTT
NA | TRBJ1-1 | TRBD1 | TRBV5-1 | CASSITPGGEGTEAFF | TGCGCCAGCAGCATAACCCCAGGGGGCGAGGGCACTGAAGCTTTCTTT